The clone carrying this TCR beta chain has a handful of counts. Its specificity is unknown. CDR1 is LNHDA and CDR2 is SQIVND in the germline V gene (reference sequence). Trimming shortened V by 4 bases and J by 0 bases, and 13 bases separated the two germline ends. This CDR3 has 17 amino acids. This specimen belongs to a study of T-cell reconstitution after alpha-beta-depleted transplantation in children. General study results and limits: Newly produced T cells mostly accounted for T-cell counts and diversity one year post-transplant. Reported findings indicate that, about two months after transplant, alpha-beta T cells came from several hundred expanded clones, which were derived from non-depleted graft cells.

Unique molecular identifiers were incorporated into the prepared TCRbeta library. Each CDR3 protein is one row after TCRdb ran MiXCR on the PCR reads. The table records fewer than 550,000 distinct CDR3 sequences, roughly a tenth of them present only once. The source is a child aged 2 to 10 with inherited bone marrow failure, due to receive a stem cell transplant. The rearrangement joins TRBV19 to TRBJ2-6, with D hard to call. The input for sequencing was PBMCs, taken before TCRalphabeta/CD19-depleted stem cell transplant. The CDR3, as DNA: TGTGCCAGTAGTAAGAGGCAACAAGGCTCTGGGGCCAACGTCCTGACTTTC. Translating gives CASSKRQQGSGANVLTF.